Below are 9 T cell receptor beta chains sequenced from a single sample in a study of CD4+ T cells in melanoma. Assay used: immunoSEQ multiplex PCR; TCRdb lists only in-frame clones, some missing. The repertoire consists of roughly 180 clones, with 74% occurring once and the leading ten covering 20% to 30%. The sample taken for sequencing was cells sorted by PD-1 expression. Receptor source: a human donor with melanoma.

The V and J genes are TRBV6-6 and TRBJ2-1, with D hard to call. CDR3 length: 14 amino acids. Germline CDR1 is MNHNY and CDR2 is SVGAGI (reference sequence). V shed 8 bases and J shed 6 bases, with 17 bases lying between them. The CDR3 reads CASLAQLQGNEQFF. CDR3 bases: TGTGCCAGCCTTGCCCAACTACAAGGCAATGAGCAGTTCTTC.

V gene TRBV12-5 combines with J gene TRBJ2-2; the match to TRBD2 covers 9 bases. The CDR3 extends over 16 amino acids. V lost 1 base to trimming and J lost 0 bases; unmatched junction nucleotides: 0. The germline V gene encodes CDR1 LGHNT and CDR2 FRNRAP. As DNA, the CDR3 is TGTGCTAGTGGTTTGGCTAGCGGGGCGAACACCGGGGAGCTGTTTTTT. It encodes CASGLASGANTGELFF.

This rearrangement joins TRBV4-3 to TRBJ2-7, with 7 bases lining up with TRBD2. Trimming took 1 base from V and 2 from J; bases not matched to a gene: 5. Germline V CDR1 and CDR2: LGHNA, YSLEER. The CDR3 covers 15 residues. The CDR3 is CASSQVTAGAYEQYF. The CDR3 region has the DNA TGCGCCAGCAGCCAAGTTACCGCGGGAGCCTACGAGCAGTACTTC.

This chain connects TRBV5-4 to TRBJ2-1, with TRBD2 identical over 7 bases. Germline-derived CDR1 and CDR2 are SGHNT and YYREEE (reference sequence). The trim removed 9 bases at V and 0 bases at J, leaving 9 bases unmatched. The CDR3 is 15 residues long. The CDR3 region has the DNA TGTGCCATAGCCCGTTCGGGGGGCTCCTACAATGAGCAGTTCTTC. This sequence encodes CAIARSGGSYNEQFF. Full variable domain (outside the CDR3, taken from reference TRBV5-4 and TRBJ2-1): ETGVTQSPTHLIKTRGQQVTLRCSSQSGHNTVSWYQQALGQGPQFIFQYYREEENGRGNFPPRFSGLQFPNYSSELNVNALELDDSALYLCAIARSGGSYNEQFFGPGTRLTVL.

The chain has TRBV4-2 and TRBJ2-1; D is uncertain. The CDR3 runs to 15 residues. Deletions cut 0 bases from V and 9 bases from J, with 15 bases between. Germline CDR1 LGHNA, CDR2 YNFKEQ. The CDR3 DNA reads TGTGCCAGCAGCCAAGATCGGGCCAACGACGGTGAGCAGTTCTTC. It specifies CASSQDRANDGEQFF.

This chain uses TRBV6-4 with TRBJ2-3, with a possible D match to TRBD1 (6 bases). V lost 0 bases and J lost 1, with 11 bases in between. Per the germline V gene, CDR1 is MRHNA and CDR2 is SNTAGT. The CDR3 spans 16 residues. This CDR3 reads CASSDSVGAGTDTQYF. CDR3 DNA sequence: TGTGCCAGCAGTGACTCTGTGGGGGCTGGCACAGATACGCAGTATTTT.

The J gene is TRBJ1-1, the V gene TRBV7-8; D ambiguous. Germline V gene data show CDR1 as SGHVS and CDR2 as FQNEAQ. This CDR3 comprises 14 residues. V gave up 5 bases and J gave up 1 base, with 11 bases separating them. This CDR3 is CASSPSETNTEAFF. The CDR3 nucleotides are TGTGCCAGCAGCCCGTCGGAAACGAACACTGAAGCTTTCTTT.

V usage is TRBV7-9 and J usage is TRBJ2-5; D remains unclear. Trimming stripped 5 bases from V and 5 bases from J, with 6 bases between. The CDR3 loop spans 11 amino acids. CDR1 and CDR2 (germline): SEHNR, FQNEAQ (reference sequence). CDR3 residues: CASSQAETQYF. The CDR3 DNA is TGTGCCAGCAGCCAGGCGGAGACCCAGTACTTC.

This chain uses TRBV9 with TRBJ2-3; 8 bases are a match to TRBD2. The germline V gene encodes CDR1 SGDLS and CDR2 YYNGEE. This CDR3 comprises 15 residues. With V trimmed by 0 bases and J by 5 bases, 5 bases remained unmatched. CDR3 nucleotide sequence: TGTGCCAGCAGCGTAGCTGGCGCGGGGGGAGATACGCAGTATTTT. Protein product: CASSVAGAGGDTQYF.